The present TCR beta chain was sequenced within a study of OX40 agonist ivuxolimab in advanced cancers. The overall study: Every 2 weeks, patients received ivuxolimab intravenously, dosed at 0.01 to 10 mg/kg. Prior checkpoint blockade (anti-PD-1, anti-PD-L1 or anti-CTLA-4) was permitted; 40% had it. Cancers in dose escalation were hepatocellular, melanoma, renal cell and head and neck.

On this clone: No antigen is known for it.

Method: immunoSEQ multiplex PCR; TCRdb's copy keeps in-frame clones and lacks some. The sample has around 60,000 clones; about 85% are singletons. Regarding the study as a whole: Patients with a partial response at 0.1-3.0 mg/kg had among the lowest clonal expansion.

Germline V lookup: CDR1 LNHNV, CDR2 YYDKDF (reference sequence). The V segment lost 3 bases and the J segment 3 bases; nucleotides outside the gene matches: 4. The CDR3 length is 15 residues. This receptor was identified in an adult with an advanced solid tumor such as melanoma, head and neck, liver or kidney cancer. The chain combines TRBV15 with TRBJ2-7, with TRBD1 matching over 11 bases. The material sequenced was CD4+ or CD8+ T cells sorted from blood, taken in a trial of the OX40 agonist ivuxolimab. The CDR3 nucleotides are TGTGCCACCAGCAGCCCCGGGACAGGGGGCTACGAGCAGTACTTC. Residues: CATSSPGTGGYEQYF.